This T cell receptor beta chain derives from a study of shared clonotypes between healthy human individuals. Sorted subsets were amplified in replicate PCRs using around 0.2 ug DNA, approximately 30,000 T cell genomes. Measured with immunoSEQ multiplex PCR; TCRdb has only the in-frame clones, and not every one. The sample records about 2 million clones, 85% to 95% being singletons. The study's findings and limits: Naive subsets tended to show greater estimated richness than memory subsets.

For this clone: The antigen is not known.

The germline V gene encodes CDR1 SNHLY and CDR2 FYNNEI. The length of the CDR3 is 14 residues. Trimming took 11 bases from V and 6 from J, leaving 22 bases between them. CD45RO-negative cells were positively selected for CCR7, leaving out terminally differentiated effector memory CD45RA+ cells. Specimen: naive CD8+ T cells sorted from blood. This chain uses TRBV2 with TRBJ1-1, with D possibly TRBD1 on 5 matching bases. This clonotype was sampled from a man younger than 35 in good health. CDR3 amino acids: CALDAHRLQPEAFF. The CDR3 DNA sequence: TGTGCCCTGGATGCCCACAGGCTTCAACCTGAAGCTTTCTTT.